This entry lists 3 T cell receptor beta chains sequenced from one sample in a study of T cell responses to AZD1222 COVID-19 vaccine. Sequencing was performed with immunoSEQ multiplex PCR; in TCRdb, only in-frame clones are kept and a portion is missing. The data contain 95,000 to 150,000 clones, around 87% of them singletons. This specimen consisted of peripheral blood, obtained on day 0 of AZD1222 vaccination. The receptor source for this set is an adult in good health.

The chain uses TRBV6-4 and TRBJ1-2; a weak D match, TRBD1 (5 bases). The V gene's germline CDR1 is MRHNA and CDR2 SNTAGT. The germline V and J ends were trimmed by 2 bases and 4 bases, with 8 bases remaining between them. The CDR3 extends over 13 amino acids. CDR3 sequence reads: CASSDGGSYGYTF. CDR3 nucleotides: TGTGCCAGCAGTGACGGGGGATCCTATGGCTACACCTTC.

This chain links TRBV28 with TRBJ1-3, with TRBD1 as a possible D gene (5 bases). This CDR3 contains 14 residues. With 3 bases removed from V and 15 bases from J, the gap between germline ends came to 21 bases. Looked up from germline, CDR1 is MDHEN and CDR2 is SYDVKM. The CDR3 reads CASSFVSGKGQTYF. The CDR3 DNA sequence: TGTGCCAGCAGTTTTGTGTCCGGGAAGGGGCAGACATATTTT.

This chain joins TRBV9 and TRBJ2-2, with 10 positions matching TRBD1. The CDR3 spans 18 residues. Germline trimming cut 3 bases from V and 0 bases from J; bases unmatched to any gene: 8. CDR1 and CDR2 (germline): SGDLS, YYNGEE. The CDR3 DNA sequence: TGTGCCAGCAGCGCCCGGGACAGGGGCTTCGCGAACACCGGGGAGCTGTTTTTT. Encoded protein: CASSARDRGFANTGELFF.